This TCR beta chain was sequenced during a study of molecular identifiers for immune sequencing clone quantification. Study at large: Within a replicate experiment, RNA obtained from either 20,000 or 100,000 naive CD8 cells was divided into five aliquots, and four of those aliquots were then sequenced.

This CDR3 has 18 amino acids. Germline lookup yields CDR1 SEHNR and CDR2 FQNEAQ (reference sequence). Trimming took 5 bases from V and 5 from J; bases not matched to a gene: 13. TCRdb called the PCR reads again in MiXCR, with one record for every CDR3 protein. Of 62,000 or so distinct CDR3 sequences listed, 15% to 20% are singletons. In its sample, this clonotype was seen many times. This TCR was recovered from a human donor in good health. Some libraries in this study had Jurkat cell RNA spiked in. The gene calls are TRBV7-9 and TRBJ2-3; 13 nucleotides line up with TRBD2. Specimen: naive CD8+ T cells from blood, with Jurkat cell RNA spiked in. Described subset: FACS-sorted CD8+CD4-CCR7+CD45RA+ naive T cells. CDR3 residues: CASSPPGLAGALGDTQYF. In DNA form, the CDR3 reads TGTGCCAGCAGCCCACCCGGACTAGCGGGAGCCCTAGGAGATACGCAGTATTTT.